This TCR beta chain was sequenced during a study of CD8 T cells in ankylosing spondylitis (TCRdb year 2017). Concerning the study at large: The study profiled T cell receptor beta repertoires in healthy donors and ankylosing spondylitis patients to find disease-linked TCR variants. The full study cohort was made up of about two dozen ankylosing spondylitis patients and roughly 98 healthy donors. Peripheral blood was sampled, and synovial fluid was additionally collected from ankylosing spondylitis patients.

CDR1 and CDR2 are drawn from the germline V gene: SGDLS, YYNGEE. V lost 3 bases and J lost 4 bases, and the count of bases not matched to a germline gene is 1. From the cysteine up to the phenylalanine, the CDR3 has a length of 15 residues. The kept DNA is CDR3 alone, 45 bases in frame from the first base. For sequencing, an Illumina HiSeq 2500 was employed. Quantitative 5'-RACE with molecular barcodes was the method used to prepare the TCR beta libraries. The original pipeline was this. A new computational method, built on a probabilistic model of VDJ rearrangement, was used to identify disease-linked TCR variants. In-frame beta chains were kept once TCRdb had trimmed the public reads at Q25 with fastp and called clones with MiXCR. For every CDR3 protein sequence, its rows merge into one entry that carries the most common genes and DNA. TCRdb's processing, not the authors', yielded these V and J calls. In all, the sample holds 35,000 to 50,000 distinct CDR3 sequences, and approximately 3% of those were seen once. The top ten clones comprise roughly 2.8% of the sample.

This clonotype was counted ten times or more. Its antigen has not been determined. The sample holds no much larger clone one base away, and base qualities are not on file. Results and caveats for the whole study, not just this receptor: A TCR beta motif of 7 or 8 highly homologous amino acid variants appeared characteristic of blood from ankylosing spondylitis patients. Some motif variants had previously been reported in the synovial fluid and blood of reactive arthritis patients, which suggests shared mechanisms of disease initiation. In peripheral blood, the disease-linked clones were found at relatively low frequencies and had a CD8+ phenotype. The disease-linked clones were reported as significantly enriched in matched synovial fluid samples from ankylosing spondylitis patients.

Sequences were obtained from blood, either unsorted or a sorted T cell fraction (not recorded which). The TCR sequence derives from a male donor with ankylosing spondylitis or in good health (not recorded which). The chain was built from TRBV9 and TRBJ2-1; TRBD2 agrees with 13 junctional bases. The nucleotides read TGTGCCAGCAGCGGGACTAGCGGGGGTTACAATGAGCAGTTCTTC. This yields the protein CASSGTSGGYNEQFF.